This T cell receptor beta chain stems from a study of CD8+ T cells in alopecia areata. Background on the study: Patients received oral tofacitinib, 5 to 10 mg twice daily, for moderate-to-severe alopecia areata.

Broader study findings: With tofacitinib ongoing, many expanded lesional clones persisted in both scalp and blood.

A word on this clone: As yet, its antigen is unknown.

Regarding treatment: oral pan-JAK inhibitor, 5-10 mg twice daily. Researchers gathered lesional scalp punch biopsies and peripheral blood from patients with alopecia areata. The CDR3 is 15 amino acids. V lost 4 bases, J lost 7 bases, and 11 bases stayed unmatched. Germline V gene sequence: CDR1 SGDLS, CDR2 YYNGEE. Following RNA extraction, reverse transcription yielded cDNA that acted as the sequencing template. TCRdb's copy holds only in-frame clones and misses some; the assay was immunoSEQ multiplex PCR. Among 200,000 to 250,000 clones listed, about two fifths were seen once. The V and J genes are TRBV9 and TRBJ2-1, with 7 nucleotides matching TRBD1. This TCR came from a human donor with alopecia areata. The sequencing used CD4+ T cells sorted from blood, collected at approximately week 30, from a patient treated with tofacitinib. CDR3 sequence reads: CASSPTGWPGNEQFF. The CDR3 DNA reads TGTGCCAGCAGCCCGACAGGGTGGCCTGGTAATGAGCAGTTCTTC.